These 22 T cell receptor beta chains were sequenced from one sample in a study of tumor and adjacent non-tumor tissue in lung cancer. Three rounds of nested PCR, following a modified ARM-PCR protocol, produced the TCRbeta library. TCRdb reprocessed the multiplex PCR reads with MiXCR, giving one entry per CDR3 protein. The sample lists about 86,000 distinct CDR3 sequences, around 82% seen once, with around a fifth in the top ten. No cell sorting was done before RNA was extracted from the tissue. The normal lung tissue was taken more than 3 cm from the tumor edge. Sequencing was done on a sample of distant non-tumor lung tissue. These receptors were collected from a woman aged 45-59 years with non-small cell lung cancer.

The V call is TRBV6-4, the J call TRBJ2-1; TRBD2 matches at 10 bases. The CDR3 has 13 residues. The V and J ends lost 8 bases and 9 bases, in that order; junction bases with no gene match: 7. Germline V CDR1 and CDR2: MRHNA, SNTAGT. Written as DNA, the CDR3 is TGTGCCAGCGACACTAGCGGGGAGGGTGAGCAGTTCTTC. Its translation: CASDTSGEGEQFF.

V is TRBV29-1 and J is TRBJ2-7; TRBD2 agrees at 8 bases. CDR3 length: 16 residues. The ends lost 7 bases at V and 4 bases at J; junction bases unmatched: 18. CDR1 is SQVTM and CDR2 is ANQGSEA in the germline V gene. CDR3 sequence reads: CSDVGEAGGVFYEQYF. As DNA, the CDR3 is TGCAGCGATGTTGGGGAGGCGGGAGGAGTCTTTTACGAGCAGTACTTC.

This clonotype was detected only a few times. The rearrangement uses TRBV20-1 and TRBJ2-1; 9 nucleotides agree with TRBD2. Per germline, CDR1 DFQATT and CDR2 SNEGSKA (reference sequence). With 3 bases clipped from V and 9 bases from J, the junction kept 12 bases outside the gene matches. The CDR3 has 15 amino acids. CDR3 sequence reads: CSARLLSSGKGEQFF. CDR3 bases: TGCAGTGCTAGGCTCTTGTCTAGCGGGAAGGGTGAGCAGTTCTTC.

Concerning this clonotype: As the CDR3 is not closed by the conserved phenylalanine or tryptophan, this likely results from a read error. The genes are TRBV4-1 and TRBJ2-3; no reliable D call. The CDR3 runs 15 residues. Germline CDR1 MGHRA, CDR2 YSYEKL. V dropped 4 bases and J dropped 7 bases, with 18 bases sitting between them. The CDR3, as DNA: TGCGCCAGCAGCCGGGGTCTGATTGAGGTAAATACGCAGTATCTT. This sequence encodes CASSRGLIEVNTQYL.

This clonotype was seen more than once but under ten times. A much larger clone lies one base from this, so it may be a read error. The V gene is TRBV18, the J gene TRBJ2-2; 12 bases are shared with TRBD2. The junction had 13 bases not matched to a gene; V was cut back by 5 bases and J by 0 bases. The CDR3 sequence is 20 residues long. CDR1 is KGHSH and CDR2 is LQKENI in the germline V gene. The CDR3 loop reads CASSTYLGLAGIANTGELFF. The DNA for the CDR3 is TGTGCCAGCTCAACTTACCTCGGACTAGCGGGAATCGCGAACACCGGGGAGCTGTTTTTT.

Concerning this clonotype itself: This may be a read error, as it is one base from a much larger clone. The gene calls are TRBV7-8 and TRBJ2-5; TRBD1 matches at 8 bases. The germline CDR1 and CDR2 sequences are SGHVS and FQNEAQ. CDR3 length: 13 residues. For the CDR3, the DNA is TGTGTCAGCAGCTTGACAGGGGATGAGACCCAGTACTTC. It specifies CVSSLTGDETQYF.

To note about this clonotype: One end of the junction is discordant with germline, which a read error may explain. The chain couples TRBV29-1 to TRBJ1-2, with D tentatively TRBD1 (5 bases). CDR1 SQVTM and CDR2 ANQGSEA come from the germline V gene. There are 18 residues in the CDR3. In DNA, the CDR3 is TGCAGCGTTGAGTCCCCCGCGGGAAAAGGGGAGGAAGGATGGGGCTTCACCTTC. Translation gives CSVESPAGKGEEGWGFTF.

This clonotype appeared a few times. The chain joins TRBV7-9 to TRBJ1-1; perhaps TRBD1 as D (5 bases). The CDR3 spans 16 residues. CDR1 and CDR2 from the germline V gene are SEHNR and FQNEAQ (reference sequence). The germline V and J ends were trimmed by 3 bases and 1 base, with 15 bases remaining between them. The CDR3 DNA sequence: TGTGCCAGCAGCTTGGGACCCTTGGGGCCGAACACTGAAGCTTTCTTT. This codes for CASSLGPLGPNTEAFF.

About this clonotype itself: A read error may produce the germline difference seen at one junction end. This chain joins TRBV6-5 and TRBJ2-1; a weak D match, TRBD2 (6 bases). CDR3 size: 17 residues. Germline values: CDR1 MNHEY, CDR2 SVGAGI. Written as DNA, the CDR3 is TGTGCCCGCAGGCACGCCTCGGGGCGGGGAGGTGACAATGAGCAGTTCTTC. Residues: CARRHASGRGGDNEQFF.

About this clonotype: No conserved phenylalanine or tryptophan ends this CDR3, so it is likely a read error. The rearrangement links TRBV6-1 to TRBJ1-1, with a possible D match to TRBD1 (6 bases). The germline CDR1 and CDR2 sequences are MNHNS and SASEGT. This CDR3 has 15 residues. The CDR3 is CASSAMKQGNTEAFY. The DNA of the CDR3 is TGTGCCAGTAGTGCGATGAAACAGGGGAACACTGAAGCTTTCTAT.

Remarks on this clonotype: A single base separates this from a much larger clone, so it may be a read error. The genes are TRBV7-9 and TRBJ2-2; TRBD1 aligns across 11 bases. CDR3 length equals 15 residues. Germline-derived CDR1 and CDR2 are SEHNR and FQNEAQ (reference sequence). CDR3 coding DNA: TGTTCCAGCAGACCGGGACAGGGGGGGACCGGGGAGCTGTTTTTT. It is translated as CSSRPGQGGTGELFF. The complete variable domain, with remaining parts taken from reference TRBV7-9 and TRBJ2-2, reads DTGVSQNPRHKITKRGQNVTFRCDPISEHNRLYWYRQTLGQGPEFLTYFQNEAQLEKSRLLSDRFSAERPKGSFSTLEIQRTEQGDSAMYLCSSRPGQGGTGELFFGEGSRLTVL.

This clonotype was seen just once. This chain uses TRBV11-1 with TRBJ2-1; TRBD2 matches at 10 bases. Germline CDR1 is SGHAT and CDR2 is FQDESV (reference sequence). The CDR3 length is 15 residues. This CDR3 reads CVRSPRTSGDNEQFF. CDR3 DNA: TGTGTCAGGAGCCCCAGGACTAGCGGCGACAATGAGCAGTTCTTC.

The chain recombines TRBV6-2 or TRBV6-3 with TRBJ2-1, with 9 bases aligning to TRBD2. Germline loops: CDR1 MNHEY, CDR2 SVGEGT. J lost 16 bases, V lost 7 bases, and 17 bases had no gene match. The CDR3 runs 14 residues. CDR3 protein: CASKPGLAFNGHFF. CDR3 nucleotide sequence: TGTGCCAGCAAGCCGGGACTAGCATTCAATGGGCACTTCTTC.

In its sample, this clonotype was seen once. The missing conserved phenylalanine or tryptophan at the end of this CDR3 makes a read error likely. The chain combines TRBV5-4 with TRBJ2-5, with a tentative D call TRBD2 (6 bases). Between the trimmed V and J ends, which lost 4 bases and 5 bases, there was a span of 18 bases. The CDR3 runs 15 residues. CDR1 and CDR2 (germline): SGHNT, YYREEE (reference sequence). The CDR3 here is CASSHYNDGRETQYI. As DNA, the CDR3 is TGTGCCAGCAGCCATTACAATGATGGGAGGGAGACCCAGTACATC.

A remark on this clonotype: A read error may be the cause here, since a much bigger clone is one base away. The chain has TRBV20-1 and TRBJ2-7, with TRBD2 matching 7 bases. The CDR3 length is 19 residues. Germline CDR1 is DFQATT and CDR2 is SNEGSKA (reference sequence). CDR3 sequence reads: CSSRDLTPSGRAGTYEQYF. As DNA, the CDR3 is TGCAGTTCTAGAGATCTCACCCCTAGTGGGAGAGCGGGAACCTACGAGCAGTACTTC.

On this clonotype itself: Relative to the germline gene, one junction end is altered; a read error may explain this. The rearrangement links TRBV12-3 or TRBV12-4 to TRBJ1-5, with D possibly TRBD1 on 5 matching bases. The CDR3 has 19 amino acids. For the CDR3, the DNA is TGTGCGAGCAGTCCCTCCGACGGTTTAGCGGGGCGTGGCAATCAGCCCCAGCATTTT. Amino acid sequence: CASSPSDGLAGRGNQPQHF.

Details on this clonotype: At one of its ends the junction is not consistent with the germline gene, which may arise from a read error. The rearrangement links TRBV11-2 to TRBJ2-1; weak D call: TRBD2 (5 bases). From germline, CDR1 is SGHAT and CDR2 FQNNGV. The CDR3 has 17 residues. The CDR3 protein is CASNLGLSSSYYNEQFF. The CDR3 bases are TGTGCCAGCAACTTAGGACTTTCCTCCTCCTACTACAATGAGCAGTTCTTC.

A word on this clonotype: An end of the junction differs from the germline gene, which may be a read error. The chain recombines TRBV7-9 with TRBJ2-5, with D maybe TRBD2 (7 bases). CDR1 and CDR2 (germline): SEHNR, FQNEAQ (reference sequence). The CDR3 sequence is 17 residues long. DNA of the CDR3: TGTGTCAGCAGCCCCACGGGGGGACAACAAGTGATAAAGACCCAGTACTTC. Amino acids: CVSSPTGGQQVIKTQYF.

Concerning this clonotype: The final CDR3 position lacks the conserved phenylalanine or tryptophan, pointing to a likely read error. This chain uses TRBV20-1 with TRBJ2-2, with TRBD2 matching over 10 bases. This CDR3 has 16 amino acids. From germline, CDR1 is DFQATT and CDR2 SNEGSKA (reference sequence). As DNA, the CDR3 is TGCAGTGCCAGGGGGCTAGCGGGAGTTTACACAGGGGAGCTGTTTCTT. It translates to CSARGLAGVYTGELFL.

A note on this clonotype: The germline gene is not matched at one end of the junction; a read error may be the cause. The V and J genes are TRBV29-1 and TRBJ1-1; 8 bases are a match to TRBD1. CDR3 length: 13 amino acids. CDR1 is SQVTM and CDR2 is ANQGSEA in the germline V gene. The CDR3 sequence is CSVDADRGAETFF. Here the CDR3 DNA reads TGCAGCGTTGACGCCGACAGGGGTGCTGAAACTTTCTTT. The full variable domain, completed using reference TRBV29-1 and TRBJ1-1, is SAVISQKPSRDICQRGTSLTIQCQVDSQVTMMFWYRQQPGQSLTLIATANQGSEATYESGFVIDKFPISRPNLTFSTLTVSNMSPEDSSIYLCSVDADRGAETFFGQGTRLTVV.

Concerning this clonotype itself: This may come from a read error, since a much larger clone is one base off. The chain has TRBV20-1 and TRBJ2-7; maybe TRBD1 (6 bases). Germline V gene sequence: CDR1 DFQATT, CDR2 SNEGSKA (reference sequence). This CDR3 has 11 amino acids. Trimming pared 6 bases from V and 5 bases from J, leaving 11 bases between. The CDR3 sequence is CSAIGTHEQYF. DNA for the CDR3: TGCAGTGCCATCGGGACACACGAGCAGTACTTC.

Note on this clonotype: The conserved closing phenylalanine or tryptophan is absent in this CDR3, likely reflecting a read error. The rearrangement joins TRBV6-1 to TRBJ2-1, with TRBD2 matching 8 bases. This CDR3 comprises 17 residues. Germline CDR1 and CDR2: MNHNS and SASEGT. CDR3: CVSSEEGLGGTYNEQFL. The CDR3 nucleotides read TGTGTCAGCAGTGAAGAGGGACTAGGGGGAACCTACAATGAGCAGTTCTTA.